The clone carrying this T cell receptor (beta chain) has a handful of counts. What it recognizes is unknown. During its preparation, the TCRbeta library received unique molecular identifiers. MiXCR, applied by TCRdb to the PCR reads, yields one record per CDR3 protein. The table has a few hundred thousand distinct CDR3 sequences, 13% seen once. The CDR3 runs 15 residues. Trimming cost V 1 base and J 5 bases, with 14 bases left between them. The sample is drawn from a study of T-cell reconstitution after alpha-beta-depleted transplantation in children. Study observations and caveats: For some patients, TCRbeta diversity was high at day 60 because of recipient T cells and thymic progenitors that survived. As was reported, about two months after transplant, alpha-beta T cells came from several hundred expanded graft clones.

The sequence was obtained from a male patient younger than 18 who had a stem cell transplant for acute myeloid leukemia, so the T cells may come from the graft donor. The material was PBMCs, mostly from graft donor cells, obtained 360 days after TCRalphabeta/CD19-depleted stem cell transplant. J is TRBJ1-1 and V is TRBV12-3 or TRBV12-4; possibly TRBD1 for D (6 bases). The DNA of the CDR3 is TGTGCCAGCAGTTTAGGGGGGCTAGTGGGAACTGAAGCTTTCTTT. Translation: CASSLGGLVGTEAFF.